This TCR beta chain was recovered during a study of blood T cell repertoires in COVID-19. In the study overall: COVID-19 samples collected from the United States, Italy and Spain covered acute and convalescent phases.

Data came from immunoSEQ multiplex PCR; TCRdb stores just in-frame clones and leaves some out. The sample has approximately 300,000 clones, 88% seen once. V lost 2 bases to trimming and J lost 2 bases, with 3 bases between them. This CDR3 is built from 13 residues. The sample consisted of peripheral blood. This TCR was sampled from a woman aged 50 to 65 with active or convalescent COVID-19. The rearrangement uses TRBV12-3 or TRBV12-4 and TRBJ2-2, with unresolved D. As DNA, the CDR3 is TGTGCCAGCAGTTTATTAAACACCGGGGAGCTGTTTTTT. Its translation is CASSLLNTGELFF.